This entry lists 26 T cell receptor beta chains sequenced from one sample in a study of blood T cell repertoires in COVID-19. Method: immunoSEQ multiplex PCR; TCRdb's copy keeps in-frame clones and lacks some. This sample yields about 130,000 clones, of which about 85% are seen a single time; just over 6.5% belongs to the top ten. Sequences were obtained from peripheral blood. The receptors stem from a man older than 75 with active or convalescent COVID-19.

The chain joins TRBV21-1 to TRBJ1-1. TRBV21-1 is classified as a pseudogene. The CDR3 spans 13 residues. This chain's CDR3 is CASSQREDTEAFF. CDR3 in DNA: TGTGCCAGCAGCCAAAGGGAGGACACTGAAGCTTTCTTT.

The V and J genes are TRBV7-3 and TRBJ1-5; D call uncertain. This CDR3 is 17 amino acids long. Trimming left V 1 base short and J 6 bases short, with 19 bases between. From germline, CDR1 is SGHTA and CDR2 FQGTGA. The CDR3 DNA reads TGTGCCAGCAGCTTAATAGATTCAGGTGGGTATGGTCAGCCCCAGCATTTT. The encoded protein is CASSLIDSGGYGQPQHF.

The chain joins TRBV5-1 to TRBJ1-1; possibly TRBD1 for D (5 bases). Deletions cut 4 bases from V and 1 base from J, with 11 bases between. CDR1 is SGHRS and CDR2 is YFSETQ in the germline V gene. The CDR3 spans 14 residues. The CDR3 sequence is CASSISTGNTEAFF. The DNA of the CDR3 is TGCGCCAGCAGCATCTCAACAGGGAACACTGAAGCTTTCTTT.

V is TRBV5-4 and J is TRBJ1-3; 8 positions agree with TRBD1. Germline V gene lookup returns CDR1 SGHNT and CDR2 YYREEE (reference sequence). V was clipped by 4 bases and J by 3 bases; unmatched bases: 9. This CDR3 is built from 16 residues. Here the CDR3 DNA reads TGTGCCAGCAGCCTTCAGGGGGCCATAATTGGAAACACCATATATTTT. Encoded protein: CASSLQGAIIGNTIYF.

The V call is TRBV5-4, the J call TRBJ2-1; D is possibly TRBD2 (5 bases). The CDR3 contains 14 residues. V gave up 4 bases and J gave up 8 bases, with 16 bases separating them. CDR1 SGHNT and CDR2 YYREEE come from the germline V gene (reference sequence). The CDR3 protein is CASSPPGNTHEQFF. As DNA, the CDR3 is TGTGCCAGCAGCCCACCCGGGAATACTCATGAGCAGTTCTTC.

The table lists this clone with a count of one. The J gene is TRBJ2-2, the V gene TRBV5-1; no reliable D call. Germline values: CDR1 SGHRS, CDR2 YFSETQ. The CDR3 sequence is 14 residues long. Trimming shortened V by 0 bases and J by 1 base, and 4 bases separated the two germline ends. The CDR3 DNA follows: TGCGCCAGCAGCTTGGACGGGAACACCGGGGAGCTGTTTTTT. It specifies CASSLDGNTGELFF.

The gene calls are TRBV6-2 or TRBV6-3 and TRBJ2-1, with 8 bases that match TRBD2. This CDR3 has 15 amino acids. V shed 5 bases and J 3 bases; nucleotides not matched to a gene: 6. In germline, CDR1 is MNHEY, CDR2 SVGEGT. This CDR3 is CASSQSSGYYNEQFF. The CDR3 nucleotides are TGTGCCAGCAGTCAATCTAGCGGGTACTACAATGAGCAGTTCTTC.

The chain recombines TRBV25-1 with TRBJ2-5; the D gene is possibly TRBD1 (6 bases). The CDR3 is made up of 14 amino acids. V lost 6 bases and J 0 bases, leaving 11 bases between the germline ends. The germline V gene encodes CDR1 MGHDK and CDR2 SYGVNS. The CDR3 is CASSLHRDQETQYF. CDR3 nucleotides: TGTGCCAGCAGCCTCCACAGGGACCAAGAGACCCAGTACTTC.

The chain links TRBV3-1 (or the pseudogene TRBV3-2) to TRBJ2-7; the D gene is possibly TRBD2 (6 bases). CDR3 size: 15 residues. Germline lookup yields CDR1 LGHDT and CDR2 YNNKEL (reference sequence). With 0 bases removed from V and 0 bases from J, the gap between germline ends came to 9 bases. CDR3 nucleotide sequence: TGTGCCAGCAGCCAAGATGGAGGGACCTCCTACGAGCAGTACTTC. Translated, it gives CASSQDGGTSYEQYF.

The chain couples TRBV6-5 to TRBJ1-4; 8 bases match TRBD1. This CDR3 has 13 amino acids. The V segment lost 6 bases and the J segment 4 bases; nucleotides outside the gene matches: 1. Per the germline V gene, CDR1 is MNHEY and CDR2 is SVGAGI. The CDR3 region is CASRGQGNEKLFF. CDR3 DNA: TGTGCCAGCAGAGGACAGGGTAATGAAAAACTGTTTTTT.

The V call is TRBV5-6, the J call TRBJ2-5, with D perhaps matching TRBD2 (5 bases). V was clipped by 4 bases and J by 5 bases, with 12 bases between them. In germline, CDR1 is SGHDT, CDR2 YYEEEE. The CDR3 loop spans 13 amino acids. CDR3 sequence: CASSHNRRETQYF. CDR3 DNA sequence: TGTGCCAGCAGCCACAATAGGAGGGAGACCCAGTACTTC.

CDR3 region: CASSLGQEGSPLHF. Written as DNA, the CDR3 is TGTGCCAGTAGTTTGGGACAGGAAGGTTCACCCCTCCACTTT. This sequence joins TRBV19 and TRBJ1-6, with 8 bases identical to TRBD1. The CDR3 covers 14 residues. The germline V gene has CDR1 LNHDA and CDR2 SQIVND (reference sequence). V trimming: 5 bases; J trimming: 9 bases; junction bases outside the gene matches: 6.

The chain joins TRBV6-2 or TRBV6-3 to TRBJ2-5; 10 bases fit TRBD1. Germline values: CDR1 MNHEY, CDR2 SVGEGT. This CDR3 contains 15 residues. The V gene end was trimmed by 6 bases and the J gene end by 2 bases; junction bases not matched to a gene: 6. The CDR3 bases are TGTGCCAGCAGCCCGGGGACAGGGGCACAAGAGACCCAGTACTTC. It specifies CASSPGTGAQETQYF.

This rearrangement joins TRBV10-2 to TRBJ1-4; TRBD1 aligns across 7 bases. The CDR3 length is 14 residues. V shed 8 bases, J shed 0 bases, and the junction held 3 bases outside the gene matches. Germline V gene lookup returns CDR1 WSHSY and CDR2 SAAADI. As DNA, the CDR3 is TGCGCCAGCCAAGGACAGGCAACTAATGAAAAACTGTTTTTT. This translates into CASQGQATNEKLFF.

The chain carries TRBV21-1 and TRBJ2-7; TRBD2 is the table's D call and was not checked against the DNA. TRBV21-1 is an annotated pseudogene. The CDR3 covers 21 residues. CDR3 coding DNA: TGTGCCAGCAGCAAAGTGGCGGGGCTAGCTTCGTCTCGCCGGGGCTCCTACGAGCAGTACTTC. It translates to CASSKVAGLASSRRGSYEQYF.

The chain links TRBV9 to TRBJ1-4; unclear D gene. Deletions cut 0 bases from V and 7 bases from J, with 16 bases between. Per the germline V gene, CDR1 is SGDLS and CDR2 is YYNGEE. This CDR3 has 16 amino acids. CDR3 in amino acids: CASSVADGIEGEKLFF. Here the CDR3 DNA reads TGTGCCAGCAGCGTAGCTGACGGGATTGAGGGTGAAAAACTGTTTTTT.

This clone occurred once. This chain connects TRBV3-1 (or the pseudogene TRBV3-2) to TRBJ2-5, with 9 bases lining up with TRBD2. This CDR3 is 15 amino acids long. Germline loops: CDR1 LGHDT, CDR2 YNNKEL (reference sequence). The trim removed 1 base at V and 1 base at J, leaving 1 base unmatched. CDR3 in DNA: TGTGCCAGCAGCCAAGTGCGGGAGGGCCAAGAGACCCAGTACTTC. This encodes CASSQVREGQETQYF.

V is TRBV9 and J is TRBJ1-1; D is possibly TRBD1 (5 bases). The CDR3 extends over 15 amino acids. The germline V and J ends were trimmed by 3 bases and 1 base, with 13 bases remaining between them. Germline assignment: CDR1 SGDLS and CDR2 YYNGEE. CDR3 coding DNA: TGTGCCAGCAGCGCGGATACGGGGGGGAACACTGAAGCTTTCTTT. It encodes CASSADTGGNTEAFF.

The chain recombines TRBV6-5 with TRBJ2-2; D might be TRBD2 (7 bases). The CDR3 spans 12 residues. Trimming removed 7 bases at V and 11 bases at J, with 14 bases between. Germline V lookup: CDR1 MNHEY, CDR2 SVGAGI. The CDR3 reads CASTEWGGELFF. CDR3 nucleotides: TGTGCCAGCACCGAGTGGGGGGGCGAGCTGTTTTTT.

The rearrangement links TRBV5-1 to TRBJ2-3, with 15 bases matching TRBD2. This CDR3 region has 18 residues. V shed 4 bases and J 0 bases; nucleotides not matched to a gene: 6. Germline CDR1 and CDR2: SGHRS and YFSETQ. The CDR3 DNA follows: TGCGCCAGCAGCGGCGGGACTAGCGGGGGGTTTAGCACAGATACGCAGTATTTT. Translation: CASSGGTSGGFSTDTQYF.

Concerning this clone itself: Compared with germline, one end of the junction differs, possibly owing to a read error. The chain is built from TRBV6-5 and TRBJ2-7, with D maybe TRBD1 (6 bases). Germline V gene data show CDR1 as MNHEY and CDR2 as SVGAGI. The CDR3 runs 11 residues. CDR3 sequence: CASSYRQVSNF. CDR3 nucleotide sequence: TGTGCCAGCAGTTATCGACAGGTCTCTAACTTC.

This chain links TRBV7-2 with TRBJ2-7; TRBD2 might be the D (6 bases). Trimming pared 3 bases from V and 0 bases from J, leaving 9 bases between. The CDR3 has 14 amino acids. From germline, CDR1 is SGHTA and CDR2 FQGNSA. The chain's CDR3 is CASSFGGSSYEQYF. The CDR3, as DNA: TGTGCCAGCAGCTTTGGGGGGAGCTCCTACGAGCAGTACTTC. Full variable domain (missing parts from reference TRBV7-2 and TRBJ2-7): GAGVSQSPSNKVTEKGKDVELRCDPISGHTALYWYRQSLGQGLEFLIYFQGNSAPDKSGLPSDRFSAERTGGSVSTLTIQRTQQEDSAVYLCASSFGGSSYEQYFGPGTRLTVT.

The J gene is TRBJ2-1, the V gene TRBV19; 8 nucleotides match TRBD1. Germline trimming cut 6 bases from V and 1 base from J; bases unmatched to any gene: 2. The V gene's germline CDR1 is LNHDA and CDR2 SQIVND (reference sequence). The CDR3 totals 14 residues. The CDR3 sequence is CASRRDRSYNEQFF. CDR3 bases: TGTGCCAGTAGGCGGGACAGGTCCTACAATGAGCAGTTCTTC.

This chain joins TRBV19 and TRBJ2-7, with TRBD2 as a possible D gene (6 bases). The CDR3 is 12 residues long. V lost 6 bases, J lost 4 bases, and 10 bases lay in between. CDR1 and CDR2 (germline): LNHDA, SQIVND (reference sequence). This CDR3 reads CASSGRIYEQYF. The CDR3 DNA is TGTGCCAGTAGCGGGAGAATATACGAGCAGTACTTC.

The genes are TRBV18 and TRBJ1-5; the D gene is possibly TRBD1 (6 bases). The V end was cut by 6 bases, the J end by 5 bases, with 14 bases between. Per the germline V gene, CDR1 is KGHSH and CDR2 is LQKENI. CDR3 length equals 14 residues. The DNA of the CDR3 is TGTGCCAGCTCCCTCGGAGGGGGGGATCAGCCCCAGCATTTT. Translated: CASSLGGGDQPQHF. The full variable domain, in which reference TRBV18 and TRBJ1-5 provide the parts outside the CDR3, is NAGVMQNPRHLVRRRGQEARLRCSPMKGHSHVYWYRQLPEEGLKFMVYLQKENIIDESGMPKERFSAEFPKEGPSILRIQQVVRGDSAAYFCASSLGGGDQPQHFGDGTRLSIL.

The V gene is TRBV7-2, the J gene TRBJ1-6; 8 bases are a match to TRBD1. The junction had 7 bases not matched to a gene; V was cut back by 3 bases and J by 12 bases. Germline CDR1 reads SGHTA; CDR2 reads FQGNSA. This CDR3 contains 14 residues. CDR3 sequence (DNA): TGTGCCAGCAGCTTTACAGGGGGGAGAGGACCCCTCCACTTT. Its translation: CASSFTGGRGPLHF. The whole variable domain, remainder taken from reference TRBV7-2 and TRBJ1-6, is GAGVSQSPSNKVTEKGKDVELRCDPISGHTALYWYRQSLGQGLEFLIYFQGNSAPDKSGLPSDRFSAERTGGSVSTLTIQRTQQEDSAVYLCASSFTGGRGPLHFGNGTRLTVT.